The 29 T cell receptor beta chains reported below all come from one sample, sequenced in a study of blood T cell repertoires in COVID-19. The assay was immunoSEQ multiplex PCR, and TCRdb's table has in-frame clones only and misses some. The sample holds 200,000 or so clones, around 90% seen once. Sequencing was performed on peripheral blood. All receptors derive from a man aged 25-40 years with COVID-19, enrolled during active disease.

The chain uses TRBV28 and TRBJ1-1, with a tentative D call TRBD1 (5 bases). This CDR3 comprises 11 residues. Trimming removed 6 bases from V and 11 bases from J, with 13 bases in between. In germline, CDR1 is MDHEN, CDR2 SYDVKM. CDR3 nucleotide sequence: TGTGCCAGCAGCACCCGGAACAGGGCTTTCTTT. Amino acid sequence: CASSTRNRAFF.

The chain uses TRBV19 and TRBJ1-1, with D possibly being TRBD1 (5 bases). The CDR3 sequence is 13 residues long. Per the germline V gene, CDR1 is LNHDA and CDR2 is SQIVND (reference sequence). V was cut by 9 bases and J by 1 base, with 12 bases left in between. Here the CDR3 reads CASTDGGNTEAFF. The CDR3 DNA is TGTGCCAGCACCGACGGGGGGAACACTGAAGCTTTCTTT.

CDR3 DNA sequence: TGTGCCAGCAGCCAAACTCCCTCCTACGAGCAGTACTTC. Translated: CASSQTPSYEQYF. The chain couples TRBV11-3 to TRBJ2-7; D ambiguous. This CDR3 is 13 amino acids long. Germline CDR1 is SGHNT and CDR2 is YENEEA. Deletions cut 5 bases from V and 0 bases from J, with 8 bases between.

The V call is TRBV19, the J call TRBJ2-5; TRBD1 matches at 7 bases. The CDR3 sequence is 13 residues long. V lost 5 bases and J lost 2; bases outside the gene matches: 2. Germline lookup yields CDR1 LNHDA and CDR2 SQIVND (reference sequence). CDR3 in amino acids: CASSSGQQETQYF. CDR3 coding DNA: TGTGCCAGTAGTTCGGGACAGCAAGAGACCCAGTACTTC.

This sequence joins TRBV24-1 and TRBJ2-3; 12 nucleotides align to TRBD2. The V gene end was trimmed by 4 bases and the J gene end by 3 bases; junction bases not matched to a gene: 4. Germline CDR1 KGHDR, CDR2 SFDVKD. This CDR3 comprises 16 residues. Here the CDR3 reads CATSDPSGRATDTQYF. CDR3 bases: TGTGCCACCAGTGACCCTAGCGGGAGGGCTACAGATACGCAGTATTTT.

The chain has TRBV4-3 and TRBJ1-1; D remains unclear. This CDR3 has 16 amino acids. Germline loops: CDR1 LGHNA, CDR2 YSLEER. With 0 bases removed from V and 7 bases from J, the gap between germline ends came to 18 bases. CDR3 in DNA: TGCGCCAGCAGCCAAGATGGAAGGAGGGTTTGGGATGAAGCTTTCTTT. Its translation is CASSQDGRRVWDEAFF.

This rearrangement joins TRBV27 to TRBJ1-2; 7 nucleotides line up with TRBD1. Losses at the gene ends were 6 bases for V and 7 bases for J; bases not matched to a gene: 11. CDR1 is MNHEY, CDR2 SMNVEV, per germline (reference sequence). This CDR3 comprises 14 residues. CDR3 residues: CASSPDRVMGGYTF. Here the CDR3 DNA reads TGTGCCAGCAGCCCTGACAGGGTGATGGGTGGCTACACCTTC.

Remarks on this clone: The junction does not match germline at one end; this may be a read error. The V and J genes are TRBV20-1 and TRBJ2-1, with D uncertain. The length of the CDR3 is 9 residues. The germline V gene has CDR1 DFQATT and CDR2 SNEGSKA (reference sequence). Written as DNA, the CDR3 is TGCAGTGCTAGTTCTCCGTCAGTCTTC. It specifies CSASSPSVF.

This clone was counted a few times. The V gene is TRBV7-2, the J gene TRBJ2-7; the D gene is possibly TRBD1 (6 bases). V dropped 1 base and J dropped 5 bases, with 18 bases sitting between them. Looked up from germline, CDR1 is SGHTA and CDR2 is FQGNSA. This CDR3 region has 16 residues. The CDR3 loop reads CASSLEVGASANEQYF. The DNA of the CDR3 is TGTGCCAGCAGCTTAGAGGTGGGGGCGTCTGCCAACGAGCAGTACTTC.

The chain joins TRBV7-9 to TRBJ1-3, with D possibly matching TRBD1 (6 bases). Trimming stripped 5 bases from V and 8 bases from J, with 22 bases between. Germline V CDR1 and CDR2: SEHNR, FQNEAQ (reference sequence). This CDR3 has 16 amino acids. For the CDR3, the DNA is TGTGCCAGCAGCCCAGAATGGGGGCTCGGCGGCGACACCATATATTTT. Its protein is CASSPEWGLGGDTIYF.

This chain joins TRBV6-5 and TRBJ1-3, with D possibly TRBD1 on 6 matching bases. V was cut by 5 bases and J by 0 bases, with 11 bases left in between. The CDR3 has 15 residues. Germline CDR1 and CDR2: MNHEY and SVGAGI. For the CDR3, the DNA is TGTGCCAGCAGTCTGGACAGATTCTCTGGAAACACCATATATTTT. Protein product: CASSLDRFSGNTIYF.

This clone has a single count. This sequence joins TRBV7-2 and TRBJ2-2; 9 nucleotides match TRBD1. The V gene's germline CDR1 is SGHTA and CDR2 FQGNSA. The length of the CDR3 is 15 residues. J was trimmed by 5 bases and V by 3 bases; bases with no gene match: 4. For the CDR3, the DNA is TGTGCCAGCAGCTTTACAGGGGGCGCGACCGGGGAGCTGTTTTTT. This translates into CASSFTGGATGELFF.

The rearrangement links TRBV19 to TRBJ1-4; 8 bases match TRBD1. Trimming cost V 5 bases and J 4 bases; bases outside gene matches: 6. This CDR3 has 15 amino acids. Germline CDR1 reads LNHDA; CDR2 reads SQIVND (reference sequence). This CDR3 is CASSQGARGNEKLFF. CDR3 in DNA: TGTGCCAGTAGTCAGGGGGCGCGTGGTAATGAAAAACTGTTTTTT. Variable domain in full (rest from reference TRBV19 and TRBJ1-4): DGGITQSPKYLFRKEGQNVTLSCEQNLNHDAMYWYRQDPGQGLRLIYYSQIVNDFQKGDIAEGYSVSREKKESFPLTVTSAQKNPTAFYLCASSQGARGNEKLFFGSGTQLSVL.

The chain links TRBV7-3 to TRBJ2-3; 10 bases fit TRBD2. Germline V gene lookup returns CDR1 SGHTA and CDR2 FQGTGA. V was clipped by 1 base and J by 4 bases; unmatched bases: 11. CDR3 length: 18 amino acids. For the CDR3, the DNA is TGTGCCAGCAGCTTAAGGTTGGCTAGCGGGAGTATCCCAGATACGCAGTATTTT. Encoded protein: CASSLRLASGSIPDTQYF.

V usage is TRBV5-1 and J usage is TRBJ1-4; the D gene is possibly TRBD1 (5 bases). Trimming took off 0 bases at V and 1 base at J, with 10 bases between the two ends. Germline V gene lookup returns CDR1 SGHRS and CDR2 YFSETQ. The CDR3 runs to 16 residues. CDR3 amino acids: CASSLGSGQTNEKLFF. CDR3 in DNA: TGCGCCAGCAGCTTGGGGTCAGGACAAACTAATGAAAAACTGTTTTTT.

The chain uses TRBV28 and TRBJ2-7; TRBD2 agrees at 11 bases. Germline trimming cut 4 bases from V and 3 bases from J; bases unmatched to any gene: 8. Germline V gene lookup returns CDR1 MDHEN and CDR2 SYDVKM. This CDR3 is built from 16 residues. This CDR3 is CASSSPASGGFYEQYF. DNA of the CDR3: TGTGCCAGCAGTTCCCCAGCTAGCGGGGGGTTCTACGAGCAGTACTTC.

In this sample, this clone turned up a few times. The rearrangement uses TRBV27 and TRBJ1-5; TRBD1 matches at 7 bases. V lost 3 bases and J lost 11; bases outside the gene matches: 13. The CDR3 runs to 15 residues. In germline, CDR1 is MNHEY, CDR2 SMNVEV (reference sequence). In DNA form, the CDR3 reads TGTGCCAGCAGTTTGTCGGACAGGTCCCTCGGGACCCAGCATTTT. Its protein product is CASSLSDRSLGTQHF.

Here the CDR3 reads CATSDSAESSYEQYF. In nucleotides, the CDR3 is TGTGCCACCAGTGATTCGGCGGAGAGCTCCTACGAGCAGTACTTC. This chain joins TRBV24-1 and TRBJ2-7, with D hard to call. This CDR3 spans 15 amino acids. The germline CDR1 and CDR2 sequences are KGHDR and SFDVKD. The germline V and J ends were trimmed by 2 bases and 0 bases, with 10 bases remaining between them.

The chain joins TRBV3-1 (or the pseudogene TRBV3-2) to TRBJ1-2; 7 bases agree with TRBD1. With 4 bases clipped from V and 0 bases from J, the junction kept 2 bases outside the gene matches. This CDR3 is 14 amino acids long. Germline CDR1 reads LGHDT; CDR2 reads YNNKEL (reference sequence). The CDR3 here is CASSPGTANYGYTF. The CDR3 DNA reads TGTGCCAGCAGCCCTGGGACAGCTAACTATGGCTACACCTTC.

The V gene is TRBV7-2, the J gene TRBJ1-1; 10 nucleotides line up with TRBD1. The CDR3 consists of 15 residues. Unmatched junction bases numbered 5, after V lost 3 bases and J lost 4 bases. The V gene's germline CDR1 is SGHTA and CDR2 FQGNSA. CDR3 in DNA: TGTGCCAGCAGCTTTGTTTGGACAGGGGGCACTGAAGCTTTCTTT. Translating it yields CASSFVWTGGTEAFF.

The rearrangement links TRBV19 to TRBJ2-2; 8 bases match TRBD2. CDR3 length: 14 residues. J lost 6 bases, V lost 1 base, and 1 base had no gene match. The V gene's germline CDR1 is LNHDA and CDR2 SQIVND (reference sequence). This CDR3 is CASSIGAGAGELFF. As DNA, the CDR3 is TGTGCCAGTAGTATAGGAGCGGGAGCCGGGGAGCTGTTTTTT.

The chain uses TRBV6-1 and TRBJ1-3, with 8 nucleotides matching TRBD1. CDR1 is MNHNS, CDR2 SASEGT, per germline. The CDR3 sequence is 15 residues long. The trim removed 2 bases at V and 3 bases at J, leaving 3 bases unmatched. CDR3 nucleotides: TGTGCCAGCAGTGAATTTGACAGGGGTGGAAACACCATATATTTT. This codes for CASSEFDRGGNTIYF.

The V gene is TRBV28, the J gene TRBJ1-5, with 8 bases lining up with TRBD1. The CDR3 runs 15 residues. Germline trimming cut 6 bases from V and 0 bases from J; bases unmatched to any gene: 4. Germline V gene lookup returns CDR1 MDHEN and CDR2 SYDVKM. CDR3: CASSSGQVSNQPQHF. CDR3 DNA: TGTGCCAGCAGCTCGGGACAGGTTAGCAATCAGCCCCAGCATTTT.

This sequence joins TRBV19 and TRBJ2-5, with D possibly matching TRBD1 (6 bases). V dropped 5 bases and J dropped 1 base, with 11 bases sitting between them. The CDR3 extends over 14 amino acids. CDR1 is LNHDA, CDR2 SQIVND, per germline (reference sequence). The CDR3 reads CASSPRTAQETQYF. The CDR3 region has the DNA TGTGCCAGTAGTCCAAGGACAGCCCAAGAGACCCAGTACTTC.

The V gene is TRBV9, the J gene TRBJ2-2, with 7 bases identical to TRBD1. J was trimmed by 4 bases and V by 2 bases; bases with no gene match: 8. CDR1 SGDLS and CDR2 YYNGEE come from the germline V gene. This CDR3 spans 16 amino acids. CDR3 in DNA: TGTGCCAGCAGCGTCCCCCAGGGGGTAATCACCGGGGAGCTGTTTTTT. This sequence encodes CASSVPQGVITGELFF.

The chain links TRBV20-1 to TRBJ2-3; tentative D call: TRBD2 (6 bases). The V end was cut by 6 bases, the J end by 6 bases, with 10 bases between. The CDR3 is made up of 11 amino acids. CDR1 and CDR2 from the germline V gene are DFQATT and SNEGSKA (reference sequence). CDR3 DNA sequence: TGCAGTGCCACGGGGAGGGATACGCAGTATTTT. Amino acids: CSATGRDTQYF.

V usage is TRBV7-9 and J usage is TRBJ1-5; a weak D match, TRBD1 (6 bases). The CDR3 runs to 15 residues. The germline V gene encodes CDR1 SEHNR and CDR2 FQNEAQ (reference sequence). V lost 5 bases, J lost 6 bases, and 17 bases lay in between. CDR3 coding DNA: TGTGCCAGCAGCCCGTTAGGGGGGGCGGGTCAGCCCCAGCATTTT. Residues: CASSPLGGAGQPQHF.

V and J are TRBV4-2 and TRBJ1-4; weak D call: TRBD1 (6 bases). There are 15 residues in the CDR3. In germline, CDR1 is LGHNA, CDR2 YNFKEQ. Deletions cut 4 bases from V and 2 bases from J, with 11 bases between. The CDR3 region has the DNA TGTGCCAGCAGCCGACAGGATCCGACTAATGAAAAACTGTTTTTT. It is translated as CASSRQDPTNEKLFF.

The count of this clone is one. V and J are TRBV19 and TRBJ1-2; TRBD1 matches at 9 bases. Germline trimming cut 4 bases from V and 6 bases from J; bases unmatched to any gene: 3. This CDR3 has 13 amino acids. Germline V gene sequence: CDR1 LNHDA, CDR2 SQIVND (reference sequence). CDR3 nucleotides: TGTGCCAGTAGTACCGGGACAGGGAATGGCTACACCTTC. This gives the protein CASSTGTGNGYTF.